This T cell receptor (beta chain) appears in the sequencing data of a study of OX40 agonist ivuxolimab in advanced cancers. Across the whole study: Antecedent anti-PD-1, anti-PD-L1 or anti-CTLA-4 therapy was permissible, with about 40% having received some. Two patients with cutaneous melanoma and one with hepatocellular carcinoma, three in total, showed partial responses.

Whole-study results and caveats: CD4+ and CD8+ blood T cells expanded clonally by week 6 at 0.1 to 3.0 mg/kg. At 0.1-3.0 mg/kg, partial responders had clonal expansion among the lowest observed.

On this clone: Its antigen is currently unknown.

J was trimmed by 1 base and V by 3 bases; bases with no gene match: 1. CDR3 length equals 14 residues. Germline V gene data show CDR1 as KGHSH and CDR2 as LQKENI. Using immunoSEQ multiplex PCR, the repertoire was profiled, and TCRdb retains in-frame clones only, with some absent. The sample has 50,000 or so clones; 65% to 90% are singletons. The chain carries TRBV18 and TRBJ2-5; TRBD1 agrees at 8 bases. This clonotype was obtained from an adult with an advanced solid tumor such as melanoma, head and neck, liver or kidney cancer. The material was CD4+ or CD8+ T cells sorted from blood, obtained in a trial of the OX40 agonist ivuxolimab. CDR3 amino acids: CASSPTGGQETQYF. The DNA for the CDR3 is TGTGCCAGCTCACCCACAGGGGGCCAAGAGACCCAGTACTTC.